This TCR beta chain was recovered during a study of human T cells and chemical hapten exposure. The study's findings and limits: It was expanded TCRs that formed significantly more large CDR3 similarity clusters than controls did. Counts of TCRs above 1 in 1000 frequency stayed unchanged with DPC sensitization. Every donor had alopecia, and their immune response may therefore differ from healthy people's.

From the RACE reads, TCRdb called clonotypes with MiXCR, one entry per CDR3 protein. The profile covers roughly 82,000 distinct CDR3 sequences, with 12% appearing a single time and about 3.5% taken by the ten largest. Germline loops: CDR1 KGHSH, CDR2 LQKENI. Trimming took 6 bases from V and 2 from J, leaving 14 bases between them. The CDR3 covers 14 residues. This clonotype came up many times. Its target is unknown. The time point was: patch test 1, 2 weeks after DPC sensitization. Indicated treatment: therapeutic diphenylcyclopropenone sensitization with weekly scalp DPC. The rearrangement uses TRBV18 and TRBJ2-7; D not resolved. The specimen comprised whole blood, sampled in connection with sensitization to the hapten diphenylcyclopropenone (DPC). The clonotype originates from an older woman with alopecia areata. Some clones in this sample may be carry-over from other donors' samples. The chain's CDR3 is CASSLDQAAYEQYF. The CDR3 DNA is TGTGCCAGCTCTCTAGACCAGGCTGCCTACGAGCAGTACTTC. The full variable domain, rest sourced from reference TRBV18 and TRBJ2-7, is NAGVMQNPRHLVRRRGQEARLRCSPMKGHSHVYWYRQLPEEGLKFMVYLQKENIIDESGMPKERFSAEFPKEGPSILRIQQVVRGDSAAYFCASSLDQAAYEQYFGPGTRLTVT.